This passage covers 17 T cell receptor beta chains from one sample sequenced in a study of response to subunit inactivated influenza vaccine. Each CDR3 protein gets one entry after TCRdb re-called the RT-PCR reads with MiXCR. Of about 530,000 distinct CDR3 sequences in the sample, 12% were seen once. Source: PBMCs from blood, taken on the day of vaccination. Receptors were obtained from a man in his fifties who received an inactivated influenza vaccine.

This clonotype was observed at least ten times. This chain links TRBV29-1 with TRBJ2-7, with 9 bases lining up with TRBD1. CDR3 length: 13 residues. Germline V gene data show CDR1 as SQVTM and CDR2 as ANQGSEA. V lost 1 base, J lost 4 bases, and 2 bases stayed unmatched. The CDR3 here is CSVEGTGVYEQYF. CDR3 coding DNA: TGCAGCGTTGAAGGGACAGGGGTATACGAGCAGTACTTC.

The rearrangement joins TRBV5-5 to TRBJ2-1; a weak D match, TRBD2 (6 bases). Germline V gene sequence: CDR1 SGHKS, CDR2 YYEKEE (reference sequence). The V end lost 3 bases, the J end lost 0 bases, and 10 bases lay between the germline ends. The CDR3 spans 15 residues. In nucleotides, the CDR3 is TGTGCCAGCAGCTCTAGCGTACCCTCCTACAATGAGCAGTTCTTC. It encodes CASSSSVPSYNEQFF.

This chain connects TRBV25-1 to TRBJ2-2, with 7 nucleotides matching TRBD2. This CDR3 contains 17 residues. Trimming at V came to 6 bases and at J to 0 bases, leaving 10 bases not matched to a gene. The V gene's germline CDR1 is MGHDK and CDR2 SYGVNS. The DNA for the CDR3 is TGTGCCAGCAGCCAGTTTGTGGGAGGGCCGAACACCGGGGAGCTGTTTTTT. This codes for CASSQFVGGPNTGELFF.

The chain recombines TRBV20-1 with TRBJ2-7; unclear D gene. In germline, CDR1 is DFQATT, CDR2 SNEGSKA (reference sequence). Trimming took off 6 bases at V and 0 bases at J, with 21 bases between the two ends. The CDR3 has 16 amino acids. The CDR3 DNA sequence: TGCAGTGCCACCCCTCTCTTGGACGCGAGCTCCTACGAGCAGTACTTC. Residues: CSATPLLDASSYEQYF.

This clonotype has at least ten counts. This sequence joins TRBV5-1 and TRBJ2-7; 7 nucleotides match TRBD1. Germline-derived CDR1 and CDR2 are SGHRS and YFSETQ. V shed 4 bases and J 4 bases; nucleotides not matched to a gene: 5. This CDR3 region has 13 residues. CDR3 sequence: CASSPGQEYEQYF. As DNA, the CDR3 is TGCGCCAGCAGCCCCGGACAGGAATACGAGCAGTACTTC.

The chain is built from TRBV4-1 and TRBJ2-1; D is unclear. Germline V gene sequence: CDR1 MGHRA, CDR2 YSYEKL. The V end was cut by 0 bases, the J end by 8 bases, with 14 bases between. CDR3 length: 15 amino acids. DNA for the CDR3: TGCGCCAGCAGCCAAGAGCCAGATTTATACTATGAGCAGTTCTTC. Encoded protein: CASSQEPDLYYEQFF.

The CDR3 loop is CASSSVTGSEQYF. CDR3 nucleotide sequence: TGTGCCAGCAGTTCTGTGACAGGGTCCGAGCAGTACTTC. The chain couples TRBV12-3 or TRBV12-4 to TRBJ2-7; 7 bases are a match to TRBD1. The CDR3 consists of 13 residues. V lost 4 bases and J lost 6; bases outside the gene matches: 6.

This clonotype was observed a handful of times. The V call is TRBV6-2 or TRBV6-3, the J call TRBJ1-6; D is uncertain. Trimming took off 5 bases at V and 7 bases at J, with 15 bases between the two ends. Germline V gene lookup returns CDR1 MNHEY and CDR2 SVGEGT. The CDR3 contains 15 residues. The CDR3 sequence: CASSSRSHGNSPLHF. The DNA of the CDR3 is TGTGCCAGCAGTAGCCGGTCACACGGCAATTCACCCCTCCACTTT.

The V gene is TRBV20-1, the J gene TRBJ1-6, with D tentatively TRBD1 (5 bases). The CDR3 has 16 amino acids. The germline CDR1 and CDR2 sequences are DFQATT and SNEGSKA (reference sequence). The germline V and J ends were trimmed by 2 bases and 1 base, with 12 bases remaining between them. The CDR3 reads CSARTSGSSYNSPLHF. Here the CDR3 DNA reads TGCAGTGCTAGAACCTCAGGGAGTTCCTATAATTCACCCCTCCACTTT.

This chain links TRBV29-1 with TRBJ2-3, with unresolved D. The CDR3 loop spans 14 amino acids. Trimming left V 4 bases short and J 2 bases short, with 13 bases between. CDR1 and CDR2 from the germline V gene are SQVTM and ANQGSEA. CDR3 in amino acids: CSVAETWNTDTQYF. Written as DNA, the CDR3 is TGCAGCGTTGCTGAGACCTGGAACACAGATACGCAGTATTTT.

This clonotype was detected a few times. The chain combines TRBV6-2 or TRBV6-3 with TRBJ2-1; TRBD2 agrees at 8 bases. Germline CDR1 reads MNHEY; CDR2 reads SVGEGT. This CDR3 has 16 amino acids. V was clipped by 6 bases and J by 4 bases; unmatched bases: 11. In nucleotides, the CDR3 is TGTGCCAGCAGAAACATCGCGGGGGGCCGTTACAATGAGCAGTTCTTC. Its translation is CASRNIAGGRYNEQFF.

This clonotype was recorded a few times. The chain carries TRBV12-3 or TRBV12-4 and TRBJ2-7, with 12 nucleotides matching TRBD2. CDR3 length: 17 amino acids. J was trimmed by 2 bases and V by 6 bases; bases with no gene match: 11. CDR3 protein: CASSPRGASGGAYEQYF. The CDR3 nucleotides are TGTGCCAGCAGCCCGAGGGGGGCTAGCGGGGGGGCCTACGAGCAGTACTTC.

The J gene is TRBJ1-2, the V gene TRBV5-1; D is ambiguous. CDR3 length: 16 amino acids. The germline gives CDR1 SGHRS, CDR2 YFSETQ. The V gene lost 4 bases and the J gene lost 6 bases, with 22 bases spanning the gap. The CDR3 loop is CASSLTTSRHDDGYTF. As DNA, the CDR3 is TGCGCCAGCAGCCTTACCACGTCCAGGCATGACGATGGCTACACCTTC.

For the CDR3, the DNA is TGCAGTGCTAGCTACCTGCCCCGGGATTCACCCCTCCACTTT. It specifies CSASYLPRDSPLHF. V usage is TRBV20-1 and J usage is TRBJ1-6; D gene ambiguous. V was shortened by 3 bases and J by 8 bases, with 14 bases between the two germline ends. Germline CDR1 and CDR2: DFQATT and SNEGSKA (reference sequence). This CDR3 region has 14 residues.

The CDR3 protein is CASSNNWVPYEQYF. In DNA, the CDR3 is TGTGCCAGCAGCAACAACTGGGTACCCTACGAGCAGTACTTC. The rearrangement joins TRBV21-1 to TRBJ2-7. TRBV21-1 is noted as a pseudogene. This CDR3 is built from 14 residues.

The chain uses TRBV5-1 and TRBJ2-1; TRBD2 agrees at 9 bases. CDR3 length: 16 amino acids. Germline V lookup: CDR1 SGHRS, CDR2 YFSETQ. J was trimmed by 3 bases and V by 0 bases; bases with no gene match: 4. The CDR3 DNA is TGCGCCAGCAGCTTGGTAGCAGCGGGGGGCTACAATGAGCAGTTCTTC. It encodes CASSLVAAGGYNEQFF.

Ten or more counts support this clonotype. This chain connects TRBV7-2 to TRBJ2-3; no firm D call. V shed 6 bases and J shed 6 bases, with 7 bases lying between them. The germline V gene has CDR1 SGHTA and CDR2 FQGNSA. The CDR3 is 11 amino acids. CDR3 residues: CASSYGDTQYF. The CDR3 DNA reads TGTGCCAGCAGTTATGGGGATACGCAGTATTTT.